A single T cell receptor (beta chain) is shown here with its context. Antigen specificity is unknown. The data derive from a study of T cell responses to AZD1222 COVID-19 vaccine. Study-wide results and caveats: Dominant CD4 TCR responses targeted spike regions 160-218 and 743-854.

Germline CDR1 SGHRS, CDR2 YFSETQ. V dropped 4 bases and J dropped 6; count of bases not matched to a gene: 11. This CDR3 contains 15 residues. Some clones are missing from TCRdb's copy, which holds only in-frame ones; the method was immunoSEQ multiplex PCR. The sample contains roughly 150,000 clones, just over 90% of which appear only once. The material was peripheral blood, obtained on day 0 of AZD1222 vaccination. This receptor was taken from an adult in good health. V usage is TRBV5-1 and J usage is TRBJ1-1; TRBD1 agrees at 8 bases. CDR3 residues: CASSPGTGGSSEAFF. The CDR3, as DNA: TGCGCCAGCAGCCCCGGGACAGGAGGATCATCTGAAGCTTTCTTT.